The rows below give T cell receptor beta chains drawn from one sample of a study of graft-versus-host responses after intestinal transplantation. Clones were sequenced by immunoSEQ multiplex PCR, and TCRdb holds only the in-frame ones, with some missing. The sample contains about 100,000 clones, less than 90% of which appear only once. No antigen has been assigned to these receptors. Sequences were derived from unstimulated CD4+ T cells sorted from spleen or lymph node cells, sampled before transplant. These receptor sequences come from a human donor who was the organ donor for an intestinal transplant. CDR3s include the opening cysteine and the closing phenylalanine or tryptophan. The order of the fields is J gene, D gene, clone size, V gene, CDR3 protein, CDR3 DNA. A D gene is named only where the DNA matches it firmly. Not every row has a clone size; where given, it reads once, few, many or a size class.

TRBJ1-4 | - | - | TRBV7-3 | CASSLIQGYEKLFF | TGTGCCAGCAGCTTAATCCAGGGGTATGAAAAACTGTTTTTT
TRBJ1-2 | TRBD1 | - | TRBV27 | CAAGRQGANYGYTF | TGTGCCGCAGGTCGACAGGGAGCTAACTATGGCTACACCTTC
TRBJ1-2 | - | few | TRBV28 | CASRLGSAYGYTF | TGTGCCAGCAGACTAGGGTCCGCATATGGCTACACCTTC
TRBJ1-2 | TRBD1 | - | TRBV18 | CASSPQDRVLDYGYTF | TGTGCCAGCTCACCCCAAGACAGGGTTTTGGACTATGGCTACACCTTC
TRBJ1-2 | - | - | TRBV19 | CASNRGSAYGYTF | TGTGCCAGTAATCGAGGCTCTGCATATGGCTACACCTTC
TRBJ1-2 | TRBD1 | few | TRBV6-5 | CASSYRPTGTYGYTF | TGTGCCAGCAGTTACCGACCGACAGGGACCTATGGCTACACCTTC
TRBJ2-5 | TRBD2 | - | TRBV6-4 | CASSDFLAGGLETQYF | TGTGCCAGCAGTGACTTTCTAGCGGGGGGGCTCGAGACCCAGTACTTC
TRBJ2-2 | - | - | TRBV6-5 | CASSSRLTGELFF | TGTGCCAGCAGTTCCAGACTCACCGGGGAGCTGTTTTTT
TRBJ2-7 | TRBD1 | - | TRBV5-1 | CASSQTGQYEQYF | TGCGCCAGCAGTCAGACAGGGCAATACGAGCAGTACTTC
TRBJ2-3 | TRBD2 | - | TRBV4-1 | CASRGSGSHTQYF | TGCGCCAGCAGAGGTAGCGGGAGTCATACGCAGTATTTT
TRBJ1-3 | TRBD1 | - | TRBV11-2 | CASSGTGSGNTIYF | TGTGCCAGCAGCGGGACAGGGTCTGGAAACACCATATATTTT
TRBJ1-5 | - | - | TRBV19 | CASSIGGGFLWPQHF | TGTGCCAGTAGTATCGGCGGGGGGTTTCTGTGGCCCCAGCATTTT
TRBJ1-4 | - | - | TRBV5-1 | CASSLTSVSEKLFF | TGCGCCAGCAGCTTGACGTCGGTGAGTGAAAAACTGTTTTTT
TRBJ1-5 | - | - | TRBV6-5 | CASSYGDGLKPQHF | TGTGCCAGCAGTTACGGAGACGGCCTCAAGCCCCAGCATTTT
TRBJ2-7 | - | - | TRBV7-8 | CASSSGRHYEQYF | TGTGCCAGCAGCTCCGGACGGCACTACGAGCAGTACTTC
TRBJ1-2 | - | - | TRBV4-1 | CASSQVAQGIYGYTF | TGCGCCAGCAGCCAAGTTGCACAGGGAATCTATGGCTACACCTTC
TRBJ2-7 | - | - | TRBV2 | CASRDNSYEQYF | TGTGCCAGCAGGGACAACTCCTACGAGCAGTACTTC
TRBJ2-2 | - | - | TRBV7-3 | CASSLTSGAGELFF | TGTGCCAGCAGCTTAACGTCAGGAGCCGGGGAGCTGTTTTTT
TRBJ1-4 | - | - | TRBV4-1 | CASSRPGGTREKLFF | TGCGCCAGCAGCCGACCCGGAGGGACGAGAGAAAAACTGTTTTTT
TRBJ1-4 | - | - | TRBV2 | CASSENRDKLFF | TGTGCCAGCAGTGAGAACAGGGATAAACTGTTTTTT
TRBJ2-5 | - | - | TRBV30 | CAWSFGTPQETQYF | TGTGCCTGGAGCTTCGGGACACCCCAAGAGACCCAGTACTTC
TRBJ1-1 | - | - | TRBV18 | CASSPQVPNTEAFF | TGTGCCAGCTCACCACAGGTCCCGAACACTGAAGCTTTCTTT
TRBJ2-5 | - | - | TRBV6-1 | CASWRRPIWGETQYF | TGTGCCAGCTGGAGGAGGCCAATCTGGGGGGAGACCCAGTACTTC
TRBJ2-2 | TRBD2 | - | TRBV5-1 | CASSLALRGGPDTGELFF | TGCGCCAGCAGCTTGGCTTTGCGGGGGGGCCCGGACACCGGGGAGCTGTTTTTT
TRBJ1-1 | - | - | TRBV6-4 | CASSAQLTFSNTEAFF | TGTGCCAGCAGTGCTCAACTTACATTCTCGAACACTGAAGCTTTCTTT
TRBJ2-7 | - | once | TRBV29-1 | CSVASGTGQQYF | TGCAGCGTCGCTAGTGGGACCGGGCAGCAGTACTTC
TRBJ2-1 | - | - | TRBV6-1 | CASSPRTGRYNEQFF | TGTGCCAGCAGTCCCCGTACAGGACGCTACAATGAGCAGTTCTTC
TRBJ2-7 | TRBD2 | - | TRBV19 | CASSIGQRGVHEQYF | TGTGCCAGTAGTATAGGCCAGCGGGGGGTCCACGAGCAGTACTTC
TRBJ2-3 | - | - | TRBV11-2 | CASSPPWWHGTDTQYF | TGTGCCAGCAGTCCCCCATGGTGGCACGGGACAGATACGCAGTATTTT
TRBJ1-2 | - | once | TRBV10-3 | CAISGDSFYGYTF | TGTGCCATCAGTGGAGACAGCTTCTATGGCTACACCTTC
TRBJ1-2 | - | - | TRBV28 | CASKSGGAVNGYTF | TGTGCCAGCAAGTCGGGGGGGGCGGTCAATGGCTACACCTTC
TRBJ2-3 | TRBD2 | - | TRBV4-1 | CASSQEGSGNTDTQYF | TGCGCCAGCAGCCAAGAAGGAAGCGGGAACACAGATACGCAGTATTTT
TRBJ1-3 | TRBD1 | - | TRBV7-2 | CASSLSGGLTLYSGNTIYF | TGTGCCAGCAGCTTGTCAGGGGGGCTGACTCTCTACTCTGGAAACACCATATATTTT
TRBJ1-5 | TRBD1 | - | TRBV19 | CASIPGQGNQPQHF | TGTGCCAGTATCCCGGGACAGGGGAATCAGCCCCAGCATTTT
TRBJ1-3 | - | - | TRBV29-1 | CSVEESGGNTIYF | TGCAGCGTTGAAGAGTCAGGTGGAAACACCATATATTTT
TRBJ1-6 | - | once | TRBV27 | CASSLGRRVHNSPLHF | TGTGCCAGCAGTTTAGGCCGGCGGGTTCATAATTCACCCCTCCACTTT
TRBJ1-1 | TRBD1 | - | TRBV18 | CASPSARGGEAFF | TGTGCCAGCCCGTCGGCCAGGGGGGGTGAAGCTTTCTTT
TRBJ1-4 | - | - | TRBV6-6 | CASTPSRPTNEKLFF | TGTGCCAGCACCCCCTCGCGGCCAACTAATGAAAAACTGTTTTTT
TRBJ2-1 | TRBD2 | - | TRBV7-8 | CASSLKLAGGQITNEQFF | TGTGCCAGCAGCTTAAAGTTAGCGGGGGGGCAGATCACGAATGAGCAGTTCTTC
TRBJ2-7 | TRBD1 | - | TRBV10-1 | CASAPGDSSYEQYF | TGCGCCAGCGCCCCCGGGGACAGCTCCTACGAGCAGTACTTC
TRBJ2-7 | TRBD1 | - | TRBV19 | CASSTLPGQGRGEQYF | TGTGCCAGTAGTACCCTCCCGGGACAGGGGAGAGGCGAGCAGTACTTC